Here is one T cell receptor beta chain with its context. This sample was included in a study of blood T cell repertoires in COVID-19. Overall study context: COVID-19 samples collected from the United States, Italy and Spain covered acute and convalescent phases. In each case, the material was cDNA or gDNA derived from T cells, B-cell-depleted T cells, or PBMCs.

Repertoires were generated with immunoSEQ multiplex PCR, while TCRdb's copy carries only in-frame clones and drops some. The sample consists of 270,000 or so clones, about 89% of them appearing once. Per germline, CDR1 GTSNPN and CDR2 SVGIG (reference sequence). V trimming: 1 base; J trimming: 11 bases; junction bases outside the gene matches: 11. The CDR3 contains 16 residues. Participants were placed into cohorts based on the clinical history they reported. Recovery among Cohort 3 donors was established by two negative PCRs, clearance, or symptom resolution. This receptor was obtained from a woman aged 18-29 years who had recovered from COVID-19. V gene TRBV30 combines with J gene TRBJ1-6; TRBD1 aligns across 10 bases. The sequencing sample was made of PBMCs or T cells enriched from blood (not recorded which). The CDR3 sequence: CAWSGTGDRGSPPLHF. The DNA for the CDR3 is TGTGCCTGGAGTGGAACCGGGGACAGGGGATCTCCACCCCTCCACTTT.